This T cell receptor beta chain comes out of a study of blood T cell repertoires in COVID-19. Study-level information: Both acute and convalescent COVID-19 samples were obtained from the United States, Italy and Spain. T cells, B-cell-depleted T cells, or PBMCs provided the cDNA or gDNA that served as material.

Germline values: CDR1 SGHRS, CDR2 YFSETQ. This CDR3 is 15 amino acids long. The V end lost 0 bases, the J end lost 7 bases, and 16 bases lay between the germline ends. As originally analysed: Reference gene primer amplification gave nucleated cell count estimates. Measured with immunoSEQ multiplex PCR; TCRdb has only the in-frame clones, and not every one. D and trimming come from the DNA, and the V and J calls and clone size come from that table. Here the sample spans fewer than 300,000 clones, just under 90% being singletons. The Seattle site enrolled patients during active infection and followed them longitudinally.

Sequencing was carried out using peripheral blood. The rearrangement links TRBV5-1 to TRBJ2-5; D perhaps matches TRBD1 (5 bases). This clonotype was obtained from a woman between 50 and 59 years old with COVID-19, enrolled during active disease. The CDR3 is CASSLAGEARATQYF. Written as DNA, the CDR3 is TGCGCCAGCAGCTTGGCAGGAGAGGCCAGGGCGACCCAGTACTTC.